Below, 27 T cell receptor beta chains from the same sample are listed, as sequenced in a study of shared clonotypes between healthy human individuals. Method: immunoSEQ multiplex PCR; TCRdb's copy keeps in-frame clones and lacks some. Among roughly 100,000 clones, about 72% were seen once, and the ten largest hold approximately 23%. Sequenced sample: memory CD8+ T cells sorted from blood. The subset here: CD45RO+ cells pooled with CCR7-negative TemRA cells. These receptors came from a woman aged 25-40 years in good health.

In nucleotides, the CDR3 is TGTGCCAGCAGTGGTTTGGGAACATCCTACGAGCAGTACTTC. Protein sequence: CASSGLGTSYEQYF. This chain uses TRBV6-1 with TRBJ2-7; D not certain. This CDR3 region has 14 residues. Germline V gives CDR1 MNHNS, CDR2 SASEGT. V lost 4 bases and J 1 base, leaving 11 bases between the germline ends.

This clone showed up just once. The same CDR3 can be traced to other DNA sequences in this sample. The chain uses TRBV27 and TRBJ2-7; 8 positions match TRBD1. Germline V lookup: CDR1 MNHEY, CDR2 SMNVEV (reference sequence). With V trimmed by 6 bases and J by 2 bases, 3 bases remained unmatched. CDR3 length: 13 residues. CDR3 sequence: CASSQGATYEQYF. Here the CDR3 DNA reads TGTGCCAGCAGCCAGGGGGCCACCTACGAGCAGTACTTC.

The J gene is TRBJ2-6, the V gene TRBV28, with D unresolved. V lost 3 bases and J 2 bases, leaving 11 bases between the germline ends. The CDR3 sequence is 16 residues long. In germline, CDR1 is MDHEN, CDR2 SYDVKM. CDR3 sequence (DNA): TGTGCCAGCAGTTTTCCGGACGAAGCTGGGGCCAACGTCCTGACTTTC. It specifies CASSFPDEAGANVLTF.

V gene TRBV9 combines with J gene TRBJ2-2, with a possible D match to TRBD2 (5 bases). The CDR3 is 15 residues long. Germline values: CDR1 SGDLS, CDR2 YYNGEE. V was cut by 4 bases and J by 6 bases, with 16 bases left in between. The CDR3 reads CASSYDYHTAGELFF. The CDR3 DNA reads as TGTGCCAGCAGCTACGACTACCATACGGCCGGGGAGCTGTTTTTT.

The chain couples TRBV2 to TRBJ1-2; no clear D. V was cut by 0 bases and J by 1 base, with 12 bases left in between. Germline values: CDR1 SNHLY, CDR2 FYNNEI. CDR3 length: 16 residues. The CDR3 DNA reads TGTGCCAGCAGTGAAGCGGACCATAACGATAACTATGGCTACACCTTC. Amino acids: CASSEADHNDNYGYTF.

V usage is TRBV9 and J usage is TRBJ2-1; TRBD1 or TRBD2 may be the D gene (5 bases each). The germline V gene encodes CDR1 SGDLS and CDR2 YYNGEE. Trimming left V 2 bases short and J 12 bases short, with 21 bases between. CDR3 size: 15 residues. CDR3 amino acids: CASSVRQGPEPGQFF. For the CDR3, the DNA is TGTGCCAGCAGCGTCAGGCAGGGACCCGAACCTGGGCAGTTCTTC.

The chain has TRBV27 and TRBJ2-7; 10 nucleotides line up with TRBD2. Germline-derived CDR1 and CDR2 are MNHEY and SMNVEV (reference sequence). V trimming: 7 bases; J trimming: 2 bases; junction bases outside the gene matches: 8. The CDR3 runs 15 residues. In DNA, the CDR3 is TGTGCCAGCACCAAAGTAGCGGGAGGCACCTACGAGCAGTACTTC. Its translation is CASTKVAGGTYEQYF.

The rearrangement joins TRBV30 to TRBJ2-3; perhaps TRBD2 as D (5 bases). The germline gives CDR1 GTSNPN, CDR2 SVGIG (reference sequence). This CDR3 spans 11 amino acids. CDR3 DNA: TGTGCGTGGGAGCACACAGATACGCAGTATTTT. This codes for CAWEHTDTQYF.

V is TRBV30 and J is TRBJ2-7, with TRBD1 matching 7 bases. Trimming took 3 bases from V and 2 from J; bases not matched to a gene: 7. The length of the CDR3 is 14 residues. CDR1 is GTSNPN, CDR2 SVGIG, per germline (reference sequence). The CDR3 spells CAWRGKGATYEQYF. As DNA, the CDR3 is TGTGCCTGGAGAGGAAAGGGGGCGACCTACGAGCAGTACTTC.

The chain carries TRBV6-1 and TRBJ2-7, with a possible D match to TRBD1 (6 bases). With 2 bases removed from V and 2 bases from J, the gap between germline ends came to 10 bases. The CDR3 consists of 14 residues. Germline lookup yields CDR1 MNHNS and CDR2 SASEGT. The chain's CDR3 is CASSEFWDTYEQYF. The CDR3 nucleotides read TGTGCCAGCAGTGAATTTTGGGACACCTACGAGCAGTACTTC.

The CDR3 protein is CTSSGGSDSDEQYF. CDR3 nucleotide sequence: TGCACCAGCAGCGGGGGTAGCGATTCCGACGAGCAGTACTTC. The J gene is TRBJ2-7, the V gene TRBV1. TRBV1 is a pseudogene locus. This CDR3 is 14 amino acids long.

Only one count was recorded for this clone. The V and J genes are TRBV19 and TRBJ1-5; 7 nucleotides line up with TRBD1. The CDR3 has 15 amino acids. J lost 4 bases, V lost 6 bases, and 9 bases had no gene match. The germline V gene encodes CDR1 LNHDA and CDR2 SQIVND (reference sequence). CDR3 coding DNA: TGTGCCAGTAGCCCGGACAGGTCGAATAATCAGCCCCAGCATTTT. Protein: CASSPDRSNNQPQHF.

The rearrangement uses TRBV6-5 and TRBJ2-3, with TRBD2 identical over 11 bases. Germline V gives CDR1 MNHEY, CDR2 SVGAGI. The CDR3 is 15 residues long. Trimming at V came to 5 bases and at J to 3 bases, leaving 4 bases not matched to a gene. CDR3 nucleotides: TGTGCCAGCAGTACCGGGACTAGCGGAACAGATACGCAGTATTTT. It codes for CASSTGTSGTDTQYF.

The chain employs TRBV5-6 and TRBJ1-1; D is perhaps TRBD1 (6 bases). The length of the CDR3 is 14 residues. The V end was cut by 2 bases, the J end by 8 bases, with 16 bases between. Germline V gene lookup returns CDR1 SGHDT and CDR2 YYEEEE. The CDR3 reads CASSFQRNQGEAFF. In nucleotides, the CDR3 is TGTGCCAGCAGCTTTCAAAGGAACCAGGGGGAAGCTTTCTTT. The full variable domain, with the rest looked up from reference TRBV5-6 and TRBJ1-1, is DAGVTQSPTHLIKTRGQQVTLRCSPKSGHDTVSWYQQALGQGPQFIFQYYEEEERQRGNFPDRFSGHQFPNYSSELNVNALLLGDSALYLCASSFQRNQGEAFFGQGTRLTVV.

The J gene is TRBJ2-7, the V gene TRBV30, with D tentatively TRBD1 or TRBD2 (5 bases each). The CDR3 has 14 amino acids. Germline CDR1 is GTSNPN and CDR2 is SVGIG (reference sequence). The V gene lost 4 bases and the J gene lost 2 bases, with 15 bases spanning the gap. CDR3 sequence reads: CAWNRGGAPYEQYF. The CDR3 DNA reads TGTGCCTGGAACCGGGGCGGCGCCCCCTACGAGCAGTACTTC. The full variable domain, completed using reference TRBV30 and TRBJ2-7, is SQTIHQWPATLVQPVGSPLSLECTVEGTSNPNLYWYRQAAGRGLQLLFYSVGIGQISSEVPQNLSASRPQDRQFILSSKKLLLSDSGFYLCAWNRGGAPYEQYFGPGTRLTVT.

The V and J genes are TRBV7-5 and TRBJ1-4. TRBV7-5 constitutes a pseudogene. This CDR3 has 17 amino acids. CDR3 amino acids: CASSLYGGAPTNEKLFF. Written as DNA, the CDR3 is TGTGCCAGCAGCTTATACGGGGGCGCCCCGACTAATGAAAAACTGTTTTTT.

This clone was seen a few times. V gene TRBV25-1 combines with J gene TRBJ2-1; TRBD1 aligns across 7 bases. Germline trimming cut 8 bases from V and 6 bases from J; bases unmatched to any gene: 16. CDR3 length: 16 amino acids. Germline lookup yields CDR1 MGHDK and CDR2 SYGVNS. The CDR3 DNA sequence: TGTGCCAGCGCGTTCCTGCGACAGGGAGTCCCCAATGAGCAGTTCTTC. Translated, it gives CASAFLRQGVPNEQFF.

The chain combines TRBV7-8 with TRBJ1-2, with D tentatively TRBD1 (6 bases). V dropped 4 bases and J dropped 4 bases, with 13 bases sitting between them. Germline V gives CDR1 SGHVS, CDR2 FQNEAQ. The CDR3 has 14 residues. The CDR3 region is CASSSGTFSYGYTF. For the CDR3, the DNA is TGTGCCAGCAGCTCCGGGACATTTTCCTATGGCTACACCTTC.

The chain recombines TRBV9 with TRBJ2-7, with a tentative D call TRBD2 (7 bases). Germline V gene sequence: CDR1 SGDLS, CDR2 YYNGEE. The CDR3 runs to 14 residues. V gave up 0 bases and J gave up 2 bases, with 9 bases separating them. The CDR3 spells CASSVAGGPYEQYF. The CDR3 region has the DNA TGTGCCAGCAGCGTAGCGGGGGGCCCCTACGAGCAGTACTTC.

The count of this clone is one. The rearrangement joins TRBV11-1 to TRBJ1-5; D uncertain. Trimming left V 3 bases short and J 5 bases short, with 14 bases between. The CDR3 contains 15 residues. Germline CDR1 reads SGHAT; CDR2 reads FQDESV (reference sequence). The CDR3: CASSFSGPGDQPQHF. CDR3 bases: TGTGCCAGCAGCTTTTCCGGGCCTGGGGATCAGCCCCAGCATTTT.

V is TRBV29-1 and J is TRBJ2-2; TRBD2 aligns across 10 bases. After removal of 6 bases from V and 4 bases from J, the junction contained 8 bases not matched to a gene. From germline, CDR1 is SQVTM and CDR2 ANQGSEA. The CDR3 is made up of 15 amino acids. CDR3 residues: CSVRTSGAITGELFF. CDR3 DNA: TGCAGCGTAAGAACTAGCGGGGCAATCACCGGGGAGCTGTTTTTT.

A note on this clone: A far larger clone is off by one base, so a read error is likely. This chain links TRBV27 with TRBJ2-7, with a tentative D call TRBD2 (6 bases). CDR1 is MNHEY, CDR2 SMNVEV, per germline (reference sequence). The CDR3 covers 15 residues. Trimming removed 3 bases at V and 3 bases at J, with 15 bases between. Here the CDR3 DNA reads TGTGCCAGCAGTTTGTCCGGGAGTACACTCTACGAGCAGTACTTC. This sequence encodes CASSLSGSTLYEQYF.

In this sample, this clone turned up many times. The chain combines TRBV29-1 with TRBJ2-7; D is ambiguous. This CDR3 region has 13 residues. Trimming took 0 bases from V and 1 from J, leaving 7 bases between them. The germline CDR1 and CDR2 sequences are SQVTM and ANQGSEA. The CDR3: CSVEDTDSYEQYF. The DNA of the CDR3 is TGCAGCGTTGAAGATACGGATTCCTACGAGCAGTACTTC.

The chain couples TRBV6-1 to TRBJ2-7; D not resolved. Trimming shortened V by 6 bases and J by 0 bases, and 12 bases separated the two germline ends. The CDR3 covers 14 residues. Germline loops: CDR1 MNHNS, CDR2 SASEGT. The CDR3 is CASSQTYSSYEQYF. The CDR3 nucleotides read TGTGCCAGCAGCCAAACGTACAGCTCCTACGAGCAGTACTTC.

This sequence joins TRBV5-1 and TRBJ1-2; tentative D call: TRBD1 (6 bases). V shed 2 bases and J shed 5 bases, with 13 bases lying between them. This CDR3 is built from 14 residues. Germline CDR1 reads SGHRS; CDR2 reads YFSETQ. The CDR3 DNA reads as TGCGCCAGCAGCTTATCGACAGGAGCTTATGGCTACACCTTC. This sequence encodes CASSLSTGAYGYTF.

J is TRBJ2-7 and V is TRBV30; TRBD2 matches at 7 bases. J lost 6 bases, V lost 5 bases, and 10 bases had no gene match. CDR1 is GTSNPN, CDR2 SVGIG, per germline (reference sequence). The CDR3 is made up of 13 amino acids. The CDR3 sequence is CAWEAGTASEQYF. The CDR3 bases are TGTGCCTGGGAAGCGGGAACGGCCTCCGAGCAGTACTTC.

The V gene is TRBV19, the J gene TRBJ1-1; 7 bases match TRBD1. CDR1 LNHDA and CDR2 SQIVND come from the germline V gene (reference sequence). The ends lost 6 bases at V and 6 bases at J; junction bases unmatched: 10. The CDR3 runs to 14 residues. The CDR3 sequence is CASSPQGRVAEAFF. Here the CDR3 DNA reads TGTGCCAGTAGCCCACAGGGGAGGGTGGCTGAAGCTTTCTTT.